These 15 T cell receptor beta chains were sequenced from one sample in a study of Tregs in tolerant kidney transplant recipients. Related graft donors supplied nonmyeloablative bone marrow transplants, and mixed chimerism was transient. Clones were read by immunoSEQ multiplex PCR, and TCRdb kept only the in-frame ones, dropping some. The repertoire holds over 70,000 clones, with 90% to 95% as singletons. The sequenced sample was CD4+ T cells from blood (PBMCs), obtained 24 months after the transplant. The receptors originated from a human patient who received a combined kidney and bone marrow transplant. Some of the T cells may derive from the graft donor.

The chain is built from TRBV18 and TRBJ2-3, with TRBD2 as a possible D gene (6 bases). The V end lost 1 base, the J end lost 1 base, and 12 bases lay between the germline ends. In germline, CDR1 is KGHSH, CDR2 LQKENI. The CDR3 has 16 residues. The CDR3 loop reads CASSPLNGGGTDTQYF. The CDR3 region has the DNA TGTGCCAGCTCACCACTTAACGGGGGAGGCACAGATACGCAGTATTTT.

This chain joins TRBV5-1 and TRBJ2-3; TRBD2 aligns across 10 bases. This CDR3 has 19 residues. The ends lost 0 bases at V and 1 base at J; junction bases unmatched: 11. The V gene's germline CDR1 is SGHRS and CDR2 YFSETQ. The chain's CDR3 is CASSLGAILAGVGTDTQYF. CDR3 DNA: TGCGCCAGCAGCTTGGGAGCAATTCTAGCGGGGGTTGGCACAGATACGCAGTATTTT.

The chain links TRBV7-2 to TRBJ2-1; D gene ambiguous. Germline V gene lookup returns CDR1 SGHTA and CDR2 FQGNSA. The CDR3 is 15 amino acids. Trimming cost V 1 base and J 1 base, with 8 bases left between them. CDR3 protein: CASSLESQSYNEQFF. The CDR3 DNA follows: TGTGCCAGCAGCTTAGAGTCGCAGTCCTACAATGAGCAGTTCTTC.

The V and J genes are TRBV7-2 and TRBJ2-1, with 12 bases aligning to TRBD2. Germline V CDR1 and CDR2: SGHTA, FQGNSA. The J segment lost 5 bases and the V segment lost 6 bases, leaving 11 bases of the junction unmatched. This CDR3 has 17 residues. The CDR3 nucleotides read TGTGCCAGCAGTCAAAAACGGAGACTAGCGGGGGACAATGAGCAGTTCTTC. Amino acids: CASSQKRRLAGDNEQFF.

This chain connects TRBV6-5 to TRBJ2-7; TRBD2 matches 15 bases. Germline values: CDR1 MNHEY, CDR2 SVGAGI. J was trimmed by 3 bases and V by 5 bases; bases with no gene match: 2. This CDR3 has 15 residues. For the CDR3, the DNA is TGTGCCAGCAGTGGACTAGCGGGGGGGCTCTACGAGCAGTACTTC. Protein product: CASSGLAGGLYEQYF.

The V and J genes are TRBV9 and TRBJ2-7; the match to TRBD2 covers 10 bases. Germline V lookup: CDR1 SGDLS, CDR2 YYNGEE. With V trimmed by 4 bases and J by 3 bases, 7 bases remained unmatched. The CDR3 runs 15 residues. The CDR3 spells CASSQAGTSVYEQYF. DNA of the CDR3: TGTGCCAGCAGCCAAGCCGGGACTAGCGTCTACGAGCAGTACTTC.

This clone was observed a single time. The chain recombines TRBV6-1 with TRBJ2-6, with D possibly matching TRBD2 (5 bases). Germline V gives CDR1 MNHNS, CDR2 SASEGT. The V gene lost 5 bases and the J gene lost 0 bases, with 8 bases spanning the gap. There are 15 residues in the CDR3. In DNA, the CDR3 is TGTGCCAGCAGTCGGGGTAGCTCTGGGGCCAACGTCCTGACTTTC. This gives the protein CASSRGSSGANVLTF.

The chain employs TRBV7-3 and TRBJ2-7; 10 bases align to TRBD2. Germline V gene lookup returns CDR1 SGHTA and CDR2 FQGTGA. This CDR3 is 14 amino acids long. The junction had 3 bases not matched to a gene; V was cut back by 5 bases and J by 2 bases. CDR3 loop: CASSRTSGTYEQYF. Written as DNA, the CDR3 is TGTGCCAGCAGCCGGACTAGCGGAACCTACGAGCAGTACTTC.

The J gene is TRBJ2-5, the V gene TRBV5-4; 11 positions match TRBD2. The CDR3 is 14 residues long. The junction had 1 base not matched to a gene; V was cut back by 4 bases and J by 2 bases. The germline gives CDR1 SGHNT, CDR2 YYREEE (reference sequence). The chain's CDR3 is CASSRTSGQETQYF. CDR3 in DNA: TGTGCCAGCAGCCGGACTAGCGGGCAAGAGACCCAGTACTTC.

This chain joins TRBV19 and TRBJ2-5; 8 nucleotides align to TRBD2. The trim removed 2 bases at V and 1 base at J, leaving 3 bases unmatched. Germline lookup yields CDR1 LNHDA and CDR2 SQIVND (reference sequence). This CDR3 is built from 15 residues. DNA for the CDR3: TGTGCCAGTAGTATAAGGAGCGGGAGCCAAGAGACCCAGTACTTC. Encoded protein: CASSIRSGSQETQYF.

The chain recombines TRBV5-1 with TRBJ2-2, with 10 bases that match TRBD2. CDR1 and CDR2 from the germline V gene are SGHRS and YFSETQ. There are 16 residues in the CDR3. With 4 bases clipped from V and 5 bases from J, the junction kept 8 bases outside the gene matches. CDR3 protein: CASSPLAGVGTGELFF. CDR3 sequence (DNA): TGCGCCAGCAGCCCGCTAGCGGGGGTAGGAACCGGGGAGCTGTTTTTT.

J is TRBJ1-3 and V is TRBV11-2; D possibly corresponds to TRBD1 (6 bases). The length of the CDR3 is 14 residues. V shed 1 base and J shed 4 bases, with 8 bases lying between them. The germline V gene encodes CDR1 SGHAT and CDR2 FQNNGV. The CDR3 DNA reads TGTGCCAGCAGCTTAGCAGGGGCCGGAAACACCATATATTTT. It is translated as CASSLAGAGNTIYF.

J is TRBJ1-2 and V is TRBV7-9; D gene uncertain. The germline gives CDR1 SEHNR, CDR2 FQNEAQ (reference sequence). This CDR3 is 14 amino acids long. V lost 4 bases and J 4 bases, leaving 13 bases between the germline ends. The DNA for the CDR3 is TGTGCCAGCAGCTACGGTCCAGGCTTCTATGGCTACACCTTC. Translating gives CASSYGPGFYGYTF.

The chain links TRBV5-1 to TRBJ1-2; D not certain. This CDR3 has 14 amino acids. Germline V gene lookup returns CDR1 SGHRS and CDR2 YFSETQ. Between the trimmed V and J ends, which lost 1 base and 5 bases, there was a span of 12 bases. The CDR3 reads CASSLRGEPYGYTF. The CDR3 nucleotides read TGCGCCAGCAGCTTGCGTGGAGAACCGTATGGCTACACCTTC.

V gene TRBV5-1 combines with J gene TRBJ1-3; 9 nucleotides line up with TRBD1. Losses at the gene ends were 4 bases for V and 2 bases for J; bases not matched to a gene: 10. The CDR3 covers 17 residues. Germline V gene lookup returns CDR1 SGHRS and CDR2 YFSETQ. The CDR3, as DNA: TGCGCCAGCAGCATATGGACAGGGGCGAATCCTGGAAACACCATATATTTT. Amino acid sequence: CASSIWTGANPGNTIYF.